The 25 T cell receptor beta chains below were found in one sample sequenced in a study of blood T cell repertoires in COVID-19. TCRdb's table, derived via immunoSEQ multiplex PCR, lists solely in-frame clones and lacks some. Of around 310,000 clones in the sample, 89% are singletons; the top ten hold just under 9.5%. Sequences were obtained from PBMCs or T cells enriched from blood (not recorded which). The receptors shown here come from a woman aged 25 to 45 who had recovered from COVID-19.

The genes are TRBV27 and TRBJ2-1, with D possibly being TRBD1 (5 bases). Germline V gene sequence: CDR1 MNHEY, CDR2 SMNVEV (reference sequence). V was cut by 3 bases and J by 8 bases, with 20 bases left in between. The length of the CDR3 is 16 residues. Here the CDR3 DNA reads TGTGCCAGCAGTTTTTACCAGGCTGGGGCGGTGGATGAGCAGTTCTTC. Encoded protein: CASSFYQAGAVDEQFF.

V gene TRBV29-1 combines with J gene TRBJ2-7; D is unclear. Germline-derived CDR1 and CDR2 are SQVTM and ANQGSEA. The V gene lost 4 bases and the J gene lost 0 bases, with 10 bases spanning the gap. This CDR3 is 13 amino acids long. CDR3 region: CSVAKLNSYEQYF. CDR3 DNA sequence: TGCAGCGTTGCCAAACTAAACTCCTACGAGCAGTACTTC.

This clone was seen once. The J gene is TRBJ1-1, the V gene TRBV7-8; D is perhaps TRBD1 (5 bases). The CDR3 covers 14 residues. The V gene lost 2 bases and the J gene lost 3 bases, with 10 bases spanning the gap. Germline V lookup: CDR1 SGHVS, CDR2 FQNEAQ. The CDR3 DNA reads TGTGCCAGCAGCTTACAGGGTAGTGACACTGAAGCTTTCTTT. Its protein is CASSLQGSDTEAFF.

This clone came up a few times. V usage is TRBV5-1 and J usage is TRBJ2-3; 9 bases align to TRBD1. CDR1 and CDR2 (germline): SGHRS, YFSETQ. The junction had 7 bases not matched to a gene; V was cut back by 4 bases and J by 4 bases. This CDR3 region has 15 residues. CDR3: CASSRGTGSPDTQYF. The CDR3 DNA sequence: TGCGCCAGCAGCCGAGGGACAGGGAGTCCAGATACGCAGTATTTT.

The gene calls are TRBV25-1 and TRBJ1-1; D gene unclear. V was clipped by 8 bases and J by 5 bases, with 6 bases between them. CDR1 and CDR2 (germline): MGHDK, SYGVNS. The CDR3 consists of 10 residues. CDR3 protein: CASSRTEAFF. The CDR3 DNA reads TGTGCCAGCTCCCGGACTGAAGCTTTCTTT.

The chain has TRBV5-1 and TRBJ2-3, with D possibly TRBD1 on 5 matching bases. Germline CDR1 reads SGHRS; CDR2 reads YFSETQ. This CDR3 is built from 16 residues. V lost 3 bases and J 1 base, leaving 15 bases between the germline ends. The CDR3 nucleotides read TGCGCCAGCAGCTCAGGGAAGTTCACCCGCACAGATACGCAGTATTTT. This gives the protein CASSSGKFTRTDTQYF.

Only one count was recorded for this clone. The chain uses TRBV3-1 (or the pseudogene TRBV3-2) and TRBJ2-5, with D perhaps matching TRBD2 (7 bases). CDR3 size: 14 residues. The germline V gene encodes CDR1 LGHDT and CDR2 YNNKEL (reference sequence). V was shortened by 3 bases and J by 5 bases, with 13 bases between the two germline ends. The CDR3 DNA is TGTGCCAGCAGCCAGGGGGGCGGGAGTGAGACCCAGTACTTC. Amino acids: CASSQGGGSETQYF.

The gene calls are TRBV7-3 and TRBJ1-1; D call uncertain. CDR1 and CDR2 from the germline V gene are SGHTA and FQGTGA. The CDR3 length is 13 residues. V was pared by 5 bases and J by 1 base, with 8 bases between. The CDR3 nucleotides read TGTGCCAGCAGCGTACGGGAGAACACTGAAGCTTTCTTT. Protein product: CASSVRENTEAFF.

This chain joins TRBV6-5 and TRBJ2-7; D remains ambiguous. CDR3 size: 14 residues. V was cut by 5 bases and J by 6 bases, with 17 bases left in between. The germline V gene has CDR1 MNHEY and CDR2 SVGAGI. DNA for the CDR3: TGTGCCAGCAGTAATGTCGGTAGTGCTCGCGAGCAGTACTTC. Protein: CASSNVGSAREQYF.

The V call is TRBV27, the J call TRBJ1-1, with TRBD1 matching 11 bases. J gave up 5 bases and V 4 bases, and 12 bases lay outside the gene matches. Germline values: CDR1 MNHEY, CDR2 SMNVEV (reference sequence). The CDR3 consists of 17 residues. CDR3 amino acids: CASSSYNAGTGGTEAFF. CDR3 DNA sequence: TGTGCCAGCAGTTCCTATAACGCCGGGACAGGGGGGACTGAAGCTTTCTTT.

V and J are TRBV2 and TRBJ1-2; 11 nucleotides agree with TRBD1. This CDR3 region has 13 residues. The germline gives CDR1 SNHLY, CDR2 FYNNEI. V was pared by 6 bases and J by 7 bases, with 4 bases of the junction left unmatched. This CDR3 reads CASRGQGVGGYTF. The CDR3 DNA is TGTGCCAGCAGGGGACAGGGGGTTGGTGGCTACACCTTC.

The chain joins TRBV18 to TRBJ2-7; 12 bases agree with TRBD2. Trimming cost V 3 bases and J 0 bases; bases outside gene matches: 9. The CDR3 runs 18 residues. Germline loops: CDR1 KGHSH, CDR2 LQKENI. The CDR3 DNA reads TGTGCCAGCTCACCCTATTGGACTAGCGGGGCCTCCTCCTACGAGCAGTACTTC. Protein: CASSPYWTSGASSYEQYF. The full variable domain, in which reference TRBV18 and TRBJ2-7 provide the parts outside the CDR3, is NAGVMQNPRHLVRRRGQEARLRCSPMKGHSHVYWYRQLPEEGLKFMVYLQKENIIDESGMPKERFSAEFPKEGPSILRIQQVVRGDSAAYFCASSPYWTSGASSYEQYFGPGTRLTVT.

This sequence joins TRBV12-5 and TRBJ2-7, with TRBD1 as a possible D gene (6 bases). The germline V and J ends were trimmed by 1 base and 0 bases, with 10 bases remaining between them. Germline V gives CDR1 LGHNT, CDR2 FRNRAP. The CDR3 runs 15 residues. The CDR3 DNA is TGTGCTAGTGGTTTGGGTACAGGGAGCTCCTACGAGCAGTACTTC. The encoded protein is CASGLGTGSSYEQYF.

In its sample, this clone was seen once. Written as DNA, the CDR3 is TGTGCCAGCAGCCAAAAAGTTTCGGGATACGAGCAGTACTTC. Translating it yields CASSQKVSGYEQYF. The chain links TRBV3-1 (or the pseudogene TRBV3-2) to TRBJ2-7; D possibly corresponds to TRBD2 (5 bases). Per the germline V gene, CDR1 is LGHDT and CDR2 is YNNKEL (reference sequence). The CDR3 consists of 14 residues. V was shortened by 2 bases and J by 4 bases, with 12 bases between the two germline ends.

V is TRBV21-1 and J is TRBJ2-1; the table's D gene call, TRBD2, was not cross checked with the DNA. TRBV21-1 constitutes a pseudogene. CDR3 length: 17 amino acids. The CDR3 DNA follows: TGTGCCAGCAGCTCCCCCCCGACTAGCGGAGCTAACAATGAGCAGTTCTTC. It codes for CASSSPPTSGANNEQFF.

The CDR3 nucleotides are TGTGCCAGCAGCTTAGATCTGGGGGGTAATGAGCAGTTCTTC. This sequence encodes CASSLDLGGNEQFF. The chain uses TRBV7-9 and TRBJ2-1, with TRBD2 as a possible D gene (6 bases). The germline V gene encodes CDR1 SEHNR and CDR2 FQNEAQ (reference sequence). This CDR3 contains 14 residues. V was pared by 1 base and J by 7 bases, with 11 bases between. Complete variable domain (other parts from reference TRBV7-9 and TRBJ2-1): DTGVSQNPRHKITKRGQNVTFRCDPISEHNRLYWYRQTLGQGPEFLTYFQNEAQLEKSRLLSDRFSAERPKGSFSTLEIQRTEQGDSAMYLCASSLDLGGNEQFFGPGTRLTVL.

The chain combines TRBV9 with TRBJ2-3; 13 nucleotides match TRBD2. J lost 8 bases, V lost 0 bases, and 6 bases had no gene match. This CDR3 region has 16 residues. Germline V lookup: CDR1 SGDLS, CDR2 YYNGEE. CDR3 amino acids: CASSVELAGGRGTQYF. The CDR3 coding sequence is TGTGCCAGCAGCGTAGAACTAGCGGGAGGGCGAGGTACGCAGTATTTT.

This chain uses TRBV7-8 with TRBJ2-1; 9 nucleotides line up with TRBD2. The germline V gene encodes CDR1 SGHVS and CDR2 FQNEAQ. The CDR3 covers 15 residues. V shed 5 bases and J 3 bases; nucleotides not matched to a gene: 5. In DNA form, the CDR3 reads TGTGCCAGCAGCCCGATGACTAGCGGCTACAATGAGCAGTTCTTC. Translating it yields CASSPMTSGYNEQFF.

This sequence joins TRBV18 and TRBJ1-1; D may be TRBD1 (5 bases). CDR1 and CDR2 (germline): KGHSH, LQKENI. V was trimmed by 3 bases and J by 2 bases, leaving 10 bases between them. The CDR3 consists of 14 residues. The CDR3 protein is CASSPNTGNTEAFF. CDR3 nucleotide sequence: TGTGCCAGCTCACCGAATACAGGAAACACTGAAGCTTTCTTT.

This clone has just one count. The chain joins TRBV29-1 to TRBJ1-1; tentatively, D is TRBD1 (5 bases). Germline V lookup: CDR1 SQVTM, CDR2 ANQGSEA. The CDR3 is 13 amino acids. Trimming pared 5 bases from V and 9 bases from J, leaving 19 bases between. The CDR3 is CSVWVGDGRKAFF. CDR3 nucleotide sequence: TGCAGCGTTTGGGTGGGGGACGGGAGAAAAGCTTTCTTT. Variable domain in full (rest from reference TRBV29-1 and TRBJ1-1): SAVISQKPSRDICQRGTSLTIQCQVDSQVTMMFWYRQQPGQSLTLIATANQGSEATYESGFVIDKFPISRPNLTFSTLTVSNMSPEDSSIYLCSVWVGDGRKAFFGQGTRLTVV.

This chain joins TRBV5-1 and TRBJ2-1; D is ambiguous. The germline CDR1 and CDR2 sequences are SGHRS and YFSETQ. Trimming shortened V by 1 base and J by 5 bases, and 13 bases separated the two germline ends. The CDR3 contains 15 residues. CDR3 nucleotides: TGCGCCAGCAGCTTGTTGGCACCCCAGGACAATGAGCAGTTCTTC. Translated: CASSLLAPQDNEQFF.

J is TRBJ2-5 and V is TRBV19; 11 positions match TRBD2. This CDR3 contains 15 residues. CDR1 is LNHDA and CDR2 is SQIVND in the germline V gene (reference sequence). The trim removed 5 bases at V and 1 base at J, leaving 3 bases unmatched. The CDR3 coding sequence is TGTGCCAGTAGTGTGGGACTAGCGGTCCAAGAGACCCAGTACTTC. Translating it yields CASSVGLAVQETQYF.

The chain joins TRBV19 to TRBJ1-5; TRBD1 is a possible D gene (6 bases). With 4 bases removed from V and 4 bases from J, the gap between germline ends came to 17 bases. The germline V gene encodes CDR1 LNHDA and CDR2 SQIVND (reference sequence). This CDR3 contains 16 residues. The CDR3 DNA is TGTGCCAGTAGTAATCGGGACACCCCGTTGAATCAGCCCCAGCATTTT. Translated, it gives CASSNRDTPLNQPQHF.

The rearrangement links TRBV13 to TRBJ2-3, with 8 bases identical to TRBD2. The junction had 11 bases not matched to a gene; V was cut back by 6 bases and J by 0 bases. In germline, CDR1 is PRHDT, CDR2 FYEKMQ (reference sequence). The CDR3 has 17 residues. In DNA, the CDR3 is TGTGCCAGCAGAGTCGTGCTAGCGGGCACTAGCACAGATACGCAGTATTTT. Its protein product is CASRVVLAGTSTDTQYF.

The rearrangement links TRBV28 to TRBJ1-2; tentative D call: TRBD1 (5 bases). From germline, CDR1 is MDHEN and CDR2 SYDVKM. The CDR3 consists of 14 residues. V was cut by 7 bases and J by 3 bases, with 15 bases left in between. The CDR3 here is CASTAAQGDYGYTF. The DNA of the CDR3 is TGTGCCAGCACCGCCGCCCAGGGCGACTATGGCTACACCTTC.